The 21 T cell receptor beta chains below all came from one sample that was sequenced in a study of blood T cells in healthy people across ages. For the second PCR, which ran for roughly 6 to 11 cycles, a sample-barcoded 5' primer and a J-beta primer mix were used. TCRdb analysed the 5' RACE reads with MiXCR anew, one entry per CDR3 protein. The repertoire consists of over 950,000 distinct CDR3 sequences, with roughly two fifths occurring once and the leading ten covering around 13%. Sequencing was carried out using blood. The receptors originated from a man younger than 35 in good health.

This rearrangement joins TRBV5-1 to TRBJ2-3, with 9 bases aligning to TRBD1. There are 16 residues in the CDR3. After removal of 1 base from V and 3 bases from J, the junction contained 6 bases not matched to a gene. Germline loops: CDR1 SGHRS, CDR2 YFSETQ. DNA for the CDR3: TGCGCCAGCAGCTTGACACCCGGACAGGGGACAGATACGCAGTATTTT. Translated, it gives CASSLTPGQGTDTQYF.

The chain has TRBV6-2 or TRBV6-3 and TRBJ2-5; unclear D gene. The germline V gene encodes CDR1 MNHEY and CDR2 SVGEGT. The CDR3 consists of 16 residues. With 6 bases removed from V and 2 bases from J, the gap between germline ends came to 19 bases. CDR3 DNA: TGTGCCAGCAGGATACTAAGACCGGACCGACAAGAGACCCAGTACTTC. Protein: CASRILRPDRQETQYF.

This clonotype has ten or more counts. CDR3 sequence (DNA): TGCAGCGTTTCGTCTAACTATGGCTACACCTTC. Translated, it gives CSVSSNYGYTF. The rearrangement joins TRBV29-1 to TRBJ1-2; D is unresolved. Trimming removed 5 bases at V and 0 bases at J, with 4 bases between. Germline lookup yields CDR1 SQVTM and CDR2 ANQGSEA. The CDR3 is 11 residues long. Complete variable domain (other parts from reference TRBV29-1 and TRBJ1-2): SAVISQKPSRDICQRGTSLTIQCQVDSQVTMMFWYRQQPGQSLTLIATANQGSEATYESGFVIDKFPISRPNLTFSTLTVSNMSPEDSSIYLCSVSSNYGYTFGSGTRLTVV.

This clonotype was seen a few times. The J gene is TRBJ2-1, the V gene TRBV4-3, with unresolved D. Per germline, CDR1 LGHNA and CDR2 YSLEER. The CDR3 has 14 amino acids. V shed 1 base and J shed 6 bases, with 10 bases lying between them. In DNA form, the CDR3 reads TGCGCCAGCAGCCAAGGGTACCCGAGCAATGAGCAGTTCTTC. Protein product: CASSQGYPSNEQFF.

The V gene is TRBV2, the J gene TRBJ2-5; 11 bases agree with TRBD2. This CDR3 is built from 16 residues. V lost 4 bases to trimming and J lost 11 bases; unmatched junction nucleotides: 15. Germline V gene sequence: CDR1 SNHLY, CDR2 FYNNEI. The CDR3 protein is CASSGLGASGGNEQYF. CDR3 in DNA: TGTGCCAGCAGTGGTTTAGGGGCTAGCGGGGGGAATGAGCAGTACTTC.

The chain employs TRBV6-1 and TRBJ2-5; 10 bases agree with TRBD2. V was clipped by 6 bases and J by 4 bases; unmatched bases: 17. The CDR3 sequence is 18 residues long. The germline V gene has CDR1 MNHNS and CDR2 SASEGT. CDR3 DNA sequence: TGTGCCAGCAGCCTCGATTGGCTAGCGGGGGCCCCGGGAGAGACCCAGTACTTC. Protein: CASSLDWLAGAPGETQYF.

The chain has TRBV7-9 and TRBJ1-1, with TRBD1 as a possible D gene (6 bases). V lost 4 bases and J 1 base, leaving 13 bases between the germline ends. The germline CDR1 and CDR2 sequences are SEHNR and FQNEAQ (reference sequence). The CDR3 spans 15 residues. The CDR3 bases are TGTGCCAGCAGCTCTCGCACAGGGCAGAACACTGAAGCTTTCTTT. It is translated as CASSSRTGQNTEAFF.

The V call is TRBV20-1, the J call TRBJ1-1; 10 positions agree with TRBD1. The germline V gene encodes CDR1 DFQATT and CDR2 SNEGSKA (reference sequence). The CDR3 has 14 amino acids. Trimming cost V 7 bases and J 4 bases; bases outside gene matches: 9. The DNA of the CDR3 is TGCAGTGTCTTAGGACAGGGGGTTGTCACTGAAGCTTTCTTT. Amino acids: CSVLGQGVVTEAFF.

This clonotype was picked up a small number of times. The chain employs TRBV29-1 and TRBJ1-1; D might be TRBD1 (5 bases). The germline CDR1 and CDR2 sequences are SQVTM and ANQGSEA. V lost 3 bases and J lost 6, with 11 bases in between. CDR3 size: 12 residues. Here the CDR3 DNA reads TGCAGCGTTGATGGCAGGGAGGCTGAAGCTTTCTTT. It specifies CSVDGREAEAFF.

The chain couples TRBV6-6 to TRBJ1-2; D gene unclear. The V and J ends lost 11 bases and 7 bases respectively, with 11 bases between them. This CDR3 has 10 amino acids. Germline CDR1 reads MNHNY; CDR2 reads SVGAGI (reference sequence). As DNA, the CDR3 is TGTGCCGGCCGCGGGAGTGGCTACACCTTC. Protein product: CAGRGSGYTF.

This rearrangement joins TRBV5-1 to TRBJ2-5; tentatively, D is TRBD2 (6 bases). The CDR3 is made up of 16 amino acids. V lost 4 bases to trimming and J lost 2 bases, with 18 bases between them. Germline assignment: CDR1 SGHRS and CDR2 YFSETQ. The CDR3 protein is CASSPGGSPIQETQYF. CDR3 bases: TGCGCCAGCAGCCCCGGAGGGAGTCCGATTCAAGAGACCCAGTACTTC.

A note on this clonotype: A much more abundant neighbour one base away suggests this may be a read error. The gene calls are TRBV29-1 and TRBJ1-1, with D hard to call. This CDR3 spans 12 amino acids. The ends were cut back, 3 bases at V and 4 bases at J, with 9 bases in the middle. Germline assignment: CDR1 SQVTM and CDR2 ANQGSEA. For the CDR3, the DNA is TGCAGCGTTGAGAGGAAGAGCACTGAAGCTTTCTTT. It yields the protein CSVERKSTEAFF.

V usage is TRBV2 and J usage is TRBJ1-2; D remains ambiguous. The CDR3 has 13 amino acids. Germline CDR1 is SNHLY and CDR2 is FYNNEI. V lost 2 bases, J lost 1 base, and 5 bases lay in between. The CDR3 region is CASSERGNYGYTF. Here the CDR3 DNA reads TGTGCCAGCAGTGAACGCGGTAACTATGGCTACACCTTC.

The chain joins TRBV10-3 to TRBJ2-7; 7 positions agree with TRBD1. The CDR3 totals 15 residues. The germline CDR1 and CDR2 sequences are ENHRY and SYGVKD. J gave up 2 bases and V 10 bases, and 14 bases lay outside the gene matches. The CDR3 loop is CATQGAGTETYEQYF. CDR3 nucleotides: TGTGCCACCCAGGGCGCCGGGACAGAAACCTACGAGCAGTACTTC.

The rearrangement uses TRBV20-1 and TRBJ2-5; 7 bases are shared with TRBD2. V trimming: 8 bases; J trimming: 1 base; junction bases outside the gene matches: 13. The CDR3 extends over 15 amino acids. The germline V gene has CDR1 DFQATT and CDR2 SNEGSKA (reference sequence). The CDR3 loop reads CSSTSLAEAQETQYF. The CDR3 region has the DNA TGCAGTTCAACAAGCCTAGCGGAGGCCCAAGAGACCCAGTACTTC.

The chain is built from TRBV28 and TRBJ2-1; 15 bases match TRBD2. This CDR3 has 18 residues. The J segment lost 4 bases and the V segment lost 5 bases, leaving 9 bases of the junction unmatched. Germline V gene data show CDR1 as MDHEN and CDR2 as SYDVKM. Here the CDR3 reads CASSPHPGLAGGYNEQFF. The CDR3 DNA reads TGTGCCAGCAGTCCGCATCCGGGACTAGCGGGGGGTTACAATGAGCAGTTCTTC.

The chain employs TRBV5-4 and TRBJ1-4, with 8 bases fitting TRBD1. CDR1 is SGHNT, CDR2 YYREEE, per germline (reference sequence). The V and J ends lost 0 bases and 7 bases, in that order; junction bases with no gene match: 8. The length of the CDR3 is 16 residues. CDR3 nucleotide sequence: TGTGCCAGCAGCTTGGGACAGGGGAGTATAAGTGAAAAACTGTTTTTT. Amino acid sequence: CASSLGQGSISEKLFF.

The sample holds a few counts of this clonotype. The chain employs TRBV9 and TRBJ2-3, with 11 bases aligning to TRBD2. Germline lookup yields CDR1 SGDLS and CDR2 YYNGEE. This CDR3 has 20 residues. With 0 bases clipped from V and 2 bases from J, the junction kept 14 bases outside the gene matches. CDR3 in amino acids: CASSVEPLAGGSTYTDTQYF. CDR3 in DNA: TGTGCCAGCAGCGTAGAGCCCCTAGCGGGGGGCTCTACTTACACAGATACGCAGTATTTT.

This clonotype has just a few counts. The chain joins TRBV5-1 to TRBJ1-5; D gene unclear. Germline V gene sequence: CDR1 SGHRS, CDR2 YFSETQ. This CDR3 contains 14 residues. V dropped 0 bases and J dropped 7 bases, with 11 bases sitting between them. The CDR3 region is CASSLVGEGQPQHF. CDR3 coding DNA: TGCGCCAGCAGCTTGGTTGGGGAAGGACAGCCCCAGCATTTT.

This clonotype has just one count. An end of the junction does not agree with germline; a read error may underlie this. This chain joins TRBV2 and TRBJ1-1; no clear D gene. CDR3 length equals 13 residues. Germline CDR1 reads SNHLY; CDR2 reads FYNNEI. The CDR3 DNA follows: TGTGCCGGCATGGCAGTCAAACACACTAAAGCTTTCTTT. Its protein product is CAGMAVKHTKAFF. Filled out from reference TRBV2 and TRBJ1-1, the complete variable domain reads EPEVTQTPSHQVTQMGQEVILRCVPISNHLYFYWYRQILGQKVEFLVSFYNNEISEKSEIFDDQFSVERPDGSNFTLKIRSTKLEDSAMYFCAGMAVKHTKAFFGQGTRLTVV.

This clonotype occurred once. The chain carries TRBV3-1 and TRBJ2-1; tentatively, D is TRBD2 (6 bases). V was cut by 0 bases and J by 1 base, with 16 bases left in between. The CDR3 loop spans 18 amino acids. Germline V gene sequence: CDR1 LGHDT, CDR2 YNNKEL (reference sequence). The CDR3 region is CASSQELIVRESYNEQFF. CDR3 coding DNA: TGTGCCAGCAGCCAAGAGCTAATAGTCCGGGAGTCCTACAATGAGCAGTTCTTC.